One T cell receptor beta chain is described in this entry. Produced via immunoSEQ multiplex PCR; TCRdb's table is partial and in-frame only. The sample includes about 2.4 million clones, around 90% of them seen just once. The data are from a study of shared clonotypes between healthy human individuals. Study summary: The people who gave samples were a couple of women and three men aged 18 to 49. Each donor's CD4 naive and CD4 memory cells filled three plates apiece, CD8 naive two, and CD8 memory one.

The clonotype originates from a young man in good health. The specimen sequenced was naive CD4+ T cells sorted from blood. As to subset: CD45RA+ positively selected.

CDR3: CASSPGWASQETQYF. The CDR3 DNA reads as TGCGCCAGCAGCCCCGGATGGGCATCCCAAGAGACCCAGTACTTC. This chain uses TRBV5-1 with TRBJ2-5; D call uncertain. Trimming left V 4 bases short and J 1 base short, with 14 bases between. Germline CDR1 SGHRS, CDR2 YFSETQ. The CDR3 length is 15 residues.